These 16 T cell receptor beta chains originate from one sample sequenced in a study of shared clonotypes between healthy human individuals. Repertoires were generated with immunoSEQ multiplex PCR, while TCRdb's copy carries only in-frame clones and drops some. The sample lists approximately 620,000 clones, around 97% seen once, with around 0.06% in the top ten. The sample comprised naive CD4+ T cells sorted from blood. Described subset: CD45RA+ positively selected. These receptors were collected from a woman in her 30s in good health.

The CDR3 here is CASSLGGAYGYEQYF. CDR3 in DNA: TGTGCCAGCAGTTTGGGGGGGGCATATGGCTACGAGCAGTACTTC. The chain joins TRBV6-5 to TRBJ2-7, with a tentative D call TRBD2 (7 bases). The V end lost 4 bases, the J end lost 3 bases, and 16 bases lay between the germline ends. The CDR3 is made up of 15 amino acids. Germline loops: CDR1 MNHEY, CDR2 SVGAGI.

Comments on this clone: Other DNA sequences in this specimen translate into the identical CDR3. The CDR3 loop reads CASSLGSSYNEQFF. The DNA for the CDR3 is TGTGCCAGCAGTTTGGGGAGCTCCTACAATGAGCAGTTCTTC. The V and J genes are TRBV28 and TRBJ2-1; perhaps TRBD2 as D (5 bases). CDR3 size: 14 residues. Germline CDR1 MDHEN, CDR2 SYDVKM. Between the trimmed V and J ends, which lost 3 bases and 0 bases, there was a span of 6 bases.

The rearrangement uses TRBV6-1 and TRBJ2-3; a weak D match, TRBD2 (5 bases). The CDR3 is 16 amino acids. Trimming cost V 2 bases and J 2 bases, with 14 bases left between them. Germline-derived CDR1 and CDR2 are MNHNS and SASEGT. The CDR3 protein is CASSELAPGITDTQYF. CDR3 nucleotides: TGTGCCAGCAGTGAACTGGCGCCGGGGATCACAGATACGCAGTATTTT.

V is TRBV6-6 and J is TRBJ2-5; 8 nucleotides align to TRBD2. The CDR3 totals 13 residues. In germline, CDR1 is MNHNY, CDR2 SVGAGI (reference sequence). The V segment lost 6 bases and the J segment 1 base; nucleotides outside the gene matches: 1. CDR3 nucleotide sequence: TGTGCCAGCAGAGCGGGAGCCCAAGAGACCCAGTACTTC. It translates to CASRAGAQETQYF.

The chain uses TRBV25-1 and TRBJ1-5; 7 nucleotides match TRBD1. Germline CDR1 MGHDK, CDR2 SYGVNS. V trimming: 8 bases; J trimming: 7 bases; junction bases outside the gene matches: 8. CDR3 length equals 13 residues. CDR3 sequence: CASCDRVGQPQHF. The DNA of the CDR3 is TGTGCCAGCTGCGACAGGGTGGGGCAGCCCCAGCATTTT.

This sequence joins TRBV7-9 and TRBJ2-3; 7 bases line up with TRBD1. Germline values: CDR1 SEHNR, CDR2 FQNEAQ (reference sequence). The CDR3 loop spans 14 amino acids. The trim removed 5 bases at V and 1 base at J, leaving 3 bases unmatched. In nucleotides, the CDR3 is TGTGCCAGCAGCCTAGGACAGGGCACAGATACGCAGTATTTT. Its translation is CASSLGQGTDTQYF.

This chain links TRBV6-5 with TRBJ1-2; TRBD1 aligns across 7 bases. V shed 6 bases, J shed 3 bases, and the junction held 4 bases outside the gene matches. CDR1 MNHEY and CDR2 SVGAGI come from the germline V gene. The CDR3 is 13 residues long. CDR3 DNA sequence: TGTGCCAGCAGCCCCGACAGGGACTATGGCTACACCTTC. Translation: CASSPDRDYGYTF.

The chain carries TRBV6-1 and TRBJ2-5; D is perhaps TRBD1 or TRBD2 (5 bases each). V was shortened by 0 bases and J by 5 bases, with 19 bases between the two germline ends. This CDR3 is 17 amino acids long. The germline V gene encodes CDR1 MNHNS and CDR2 SASEGT. The CDR3 sequence is CASSEAPGASRGETQYF. DNA for the CDR3: TGTGCCAGCAGTGAAGCGCCTGGGGCTAGCCGGGGTGAGACCCAGTACTTC.

Details on this clone: The sample holds other DNA sequences that translate to the same CDR3. The rearrangement uses TRBV19 and TRBJ2-3; TRBD2 agrees at 11 bases. The V gene's germline CDR1 is LNHDA and CDR2 SQIVND (reference sequence). The ends lost 1 base at V and 1 base at J; junction bases unmatched: 1. CDR3 length: 16 residues. The CDR3 DNA follows: TGTGCCAGTAGTATAGGGGGACTAGCGGGCACAGATACGCAGTATTTT. Translated: CASSIGGLAGTDTQYF. Looking up the rest from reference TRBV19 and TRBJ2-3 gives the full variable domain: DGGITQSPKYLFRKEGQNVTLSCEQNLNHDAMYWYRQDPGQGLRLIYYSQIVNDFQKGDIAEGYSVSREKKESFPLTVTSAQKNPTAFYLCASSIGGLAGTDTQYFGPGTRLTVL.

In DNA form, the CDR3 reads TGTGCCATCAGTGAACCGGGACAGGGGAACACTGAAGCTTTCTTT. Protein: CAISEPGQGNTEAFF. The chain couples TRBV10-3 to TRBJ1-1, with TRBD1 matching over 9 bases. The CDR3 has 15 residues. The V and J ends lost 3 bases and 1 base, in that order; junction bases with no gene match: 3. CDR1 ENHRY and CDR2 SYGVKD come from the germline V gene.

The chain employs TRBV11-3 and TRBJ2-1; tentatively, D is TRBD1 or TRBD2 (5 bases each). Looked up from germline, CDR1 is SGHNT and CDR2 is YENEEA. V dropped 1 base and J dropped 7 bases, with 11 bases sitting between them. The CDR3 has 14 residues. As DNA, the CDR3 is TGTGCCAGCAGCTTAGTAAACGGGGCTAATGAGCAGTTCTTC. This codes for CASSLVNGANEQFF.

The V gene is TRBV28, the J gene TRBJ2-7; D may be TRBD1 (5 bases). This CDR3 has 14 amino acids. Trimming shortened V by 3 bases and J by 2 bases, and 11 bases separated the two germline ends. Germline CDR1 is MDHEN and CDR2 is SYDVKM. CDR3 sequence: CASSFDSFPYEQYF. DNA for the CDR3: TGTGCCAGCAGTTTCGACAGCTTCCCCTACGAGCAGTACTTC.

As regards this clone: The sample has other DNA sequences that encode this CDR3 too. This chain links TRBV6-1 with TRBJ2-5, with D possibly being TRBD1 (6 bases). The CDR3 sequence is 14 residues long. The V end was cut by 4 bases, the J end by 3 bases, with 12 bases between. Per germline, CDR1 MNHNS and CDR2 SASEGT. The CDR3 DNA reads as TGTGCCAGCAGTGTGGGGGCTAGGGAAGAGACCCAGTACTTC. Protein: CASSVGAREETQYF.

The rearrangement joins TRBV5-1 to TRBJ2-5, with 10 positions matching TRBD2. The CDR3 spans 16 residues. The V segment lost 4 bases and the J segment 2 bases; nucleotides outside the gene matches: 8. CDR1 is SGHRS and CDR2 is YFSETQ in the germline V gene. The CDR3 coding sequence is TGCGCCAGCAGCAAAGGACTAGCGGAGTTACAAGAGACCCAGTACTTC. Translated, it gives CASSKGLAELQETQYF.

The rearrangement joins TRBV23-1 to TRBJ2-1; 9 bases are shared with TRBD2. TRBV23-1 is an ORF for which the function is uncertain. V lost 0 bases, J lost 0 bases, and 12 bases stayed unmatched. CDR3 size: 20 residues. CDR3 DNA sequence: TGCGCCAGCAGTCAATCGGGACTAGCACTTGTCAGTCGCTCCTACAATGAGCAGTTCTTC. It translates to CASSQSGLALVSRSYNEQFF.

V and J are TRBV7-9 and TRBJ2-1; D call uncertain. The CDR3 contains 12 residues. V lost 1 base and J 7 bases, leaving 5 bases between the germline ends. Germline CDR1 reads SEHNR; CDR2 reads FQNEAQ (reference sequence). The DNA of the CDR3 is TGTGCCAGCAGCTTAGAGTGGAATGAGCAGTTCTTC. Translation: CASSLEWNEQFF.